A selection of T cell receptor beta chains follows, all from one sample in a study of Ad26.COV2.S vaccination and SARS-CoV-2 variants. Generated by immunoSEQ multiplex PCR, the TCRdb table keeps only in-frame clones and is missing some. Of roughly 380,000 clones in the sample, around 87% were seen once. The specimen was peripheral blood, collected in a trial of Ad26.COV2.S vaccine versus placebo. Receptors were obtained from a person between 18 and 59 years old who received the Ad26.COV2.S COVID-19 vaccine or a placebo. Both conserved end residues are part of each CDR3. The D gene is left open where the match is weak. Clone size, where shown, is once, few, many, or a class for clones that have expanded.

>.|TRBJ1-6|.|TRBV7-2
CASSLVSVGSYNSPLHF
TGTGCCAGCAGCTTAGTTTCCGTGGGGTCCTATAATTCACCCCTCCACTTT
>.|TRBJ1-1|TRBD1|TRBV19
CASTLQGQGTKTEAFF
TGTGCCAGTACCCTACAGGGACAGGGGACGAAGACTGAAGCTTTCTTT
>.|TRBJ2-2|TRBD1|TRBV4-1
CASSQGTGRTGELFF
TGCGCCAGCAGCCAAGGGACAGGGCGGACCGGGGAGCTGTTTTTT
>.|TRBJ2-1|.|TRBV7-9
CASSLWTPEYNEQFF
TGTGCCAGCAGCTTATGGACCCCTGAGTACAATGAGCAGTTCTTC
>.|TRBJ2-3|TRBD2|TRBV19
CASSIASAGVSDTQYF
TGTGCCAGTAGTATAGCCTCAGCGGGGGTTTCAGATACGCAGTATTTT
>.|TRBJ2-3|TRBD2|TRBV7-6
CASSLGLAGGLGDTQYF
TGTGCCAGCAGCTTAGGGCTAGCGGGGGGCTTGGGAGATACGCAGTATTTT
>once|TRBJ2-5|TRBD2|TRBV29-1
CSVDVAGGPQTQYF
TGCAGCGTTGACGTTGCGGGGGGGCCGCAGACCCAGTACTTC
>.|TRBJ2-5|TRBD1|TRBV28
CASSLIGTGQETQYF
TGTGCCAGCAGTTTAATTGGGACAGGACAAGAGACCCAGTACTTC
>.|TRBJ1-2|.|TRBV5-4
CASSPRGVNYGYTF
TGTGCCAGCAGCCCCAGGGGAGTCAACTATGGCTACACCTTC
>.|TRBJ2-1|.|TRBV19
CASSIPNEQFF
TGTGCCAGTAGTATCCCCAATGAGCAGTTCTTC
>.|TRBJ1-4|TRBD1|TRBV5-1
CASSWTGATNEKLFF
TGCGCCAGCAGCTGGACAGGGGCAACTAATGAAAAACTGTTTTTT
>.|TRBJ2-5|.|TRBV5-1
CASSIQETQYF
TGCGCCAGCAGCATACAAGAGACCCAGTACTTC
>.|TRBJ2-3|.|TRBV21-1
CASSNGLKKGQGAADTQYF
TGTGCCAGCAGCAATGGGCTGAAAAAAGGACAGGGGGCTGCAGATACGCAGTATTTT
>.|TRBJ1-2|.|TRBV11-2
CASSLDLATRENYGYTF
TGTGCCAGCAGCTTAGATTTGGCAACTCGGGAAAACTATGGCTACACCTTC
>.|TRBJ2-3|.|TRBV4-1
CASSQEGGRGPSDTQYF
TGCGCCAGCAGCCAAGAAGGGGGTCGGGGACCCTCGGATACGCAGTATTTT
>.|TRBJ1-2|.|TRBV6-5
CASPRGPNYGYTF
TGTGCCAGCCCGAGAGGGCCGAACTATGGCTACACCTTC
>many|TRBJ2-7|.|TRBV5-1
CASRSGLSYEQYF
TGCGCCAGCAGGTCGGGTTTGTCCTACGAGCAGTACTTC
>.|TRBJ2-3|TRBD2|TRBV6-5
CATRLAGGWDTQYF
TGTGCCACCCGACTAGCGGGGGGCTGGGATACGCAGTATTTT
>.|TRBJ1-1|TRBD1|TRBV19
CASSPGQKNTEAFF
TGTGCCAGTAGTCCGGGACAGAAGAACACTGAAGCTTTCTTT
>.|TRBJ1-6|TRBD1|TRBV18
CASSLISAGGNDNSPLHF
TGTGCCAGCTCTCTCATCTCAGCAGGGGGCAATGATAATTCACCCCTCCACTTT
>few|TRBJ2-1|.|TRBV6-2/TRBV6-3
CASSYPRRAPLEQFF
TGTGCCAGCAGTTACCCCCGAAGGGCCCCGCTCGAGCAGTTCTTC
>.|TRBJ1-1|TRBD1|TRBV28
CASSLTGRHTEAFF
TGTGCCAGCAGTTTGACAGGGAGGCACACTGAAGCTTTCTTT
>.|TRBJ2-5|.|TRBV5-4
CASSLGRGETQYF
TGTGCCAGCAGCTTGGGCAGGGGAGAGACCCAGTACTTC
>.|TRBJ2-7|TRBD2|TRBV7-9
CASSSPGGYEQYF
TGTGCCAGCAGCTCCCCGGGAGGCTACGAGCAGTACTTC
>.|TRBJ2-7|.|TRBV7-3
CASSQRASYEQYF
TGTGCCAGCAGCCAGAGGGCATCCTACGAGCAGTACTTC
>.|TRBJ2-1|TRBD2|TRBV7-2
CASIRYSGVTHYNEQFF
TGTGCCAGCATACGATATAGCGGGGTGACCCACTACAATGAGCAGTTCTTC
>.|TRBJ1-2|TRBD1|TRBV10-2
CASRTGLYGYTF
TGCGCCAGCAGGACAGGGCTCTATGGCTACACCTTC
>.|TRBJ1-6|.|TRBV15
CATSRDSPLHF
TGTGCCACCAGCAGAGATTCACCCCTCCACTTT
>few|TRBJ2-7|.|TRBV6-1
CASSEGTVYSYEQYF
TGTGCCAGCAGTGAGGGGACGGTGTACTCCTACGAGCAGTACTTC
>once|TRBJ2-7|TRBD1|TRBV2
CASSNRQGYEQYF
TGTGCCAGCAGTAACAGACAGGGCTACGAGCAGTACTTC
>.|TRBJ2-2|.|TRBV7-2
CASSLDGARSGELFF
TGTGCCAGCAGCTTAGACGGCGCCCGGTCCGGGGAGCTGTTTTTT
>.|TRBJ2-1|.|TRBV3-1/TRBV3-2
CASSQETVLGKFF
TGTGCCAGCAGCCAAGAAACGGTCCTGGGCAAGTTCTTC